This T cell receptor beta chain was found in a study of OX40 agonist ivuxolimab in advanced cancers. Background on the study: The dose-escalation group included hepatocellular carcinoma, melanoma, renal cell carcinoma and head and neck cancer. Overall study results and limits: At 0.1 to 3.0 mg/kg and by week 6, CD4+ and CD8+ T cells in the blood had expanded clonally.

Method: immunoSEQ multiplex PCR; TCRdb's copy keeps in-frame clones and lacks some. The sample lists more than 10,000 clones, about two thirds seen once, with under 45% in the top ten. Worth noting for this clone: The antigen remains unidentified.

This TCR was recovered from an adult with an advanced solid tumor such as melanoma, head and neck, liver or kidney cancer. The source material was CD4+ or CD8+ T cells sorted from blood, sampled in a trial of the OX40 agonist ivuxolimab.

CDR3 in amino acids: CAWSAQHQETQYF. CDR3 DNA: TGTGCCTGGAGTGCACAGCACCAAGAGACCCAGTACTTC. The chain has TRBV30 and TRBJ2-5; D gene uncertain. Germline V lookup: CDR1 GTSNPN, CDR2 SVGIG (reference sequence). The CDR3 runs to 13 residues. Trimming left V 1 base short and J 0 bases short, with 6 bases between. Full variable domain (missing parts from reference TRBV30 and TRBJ2-5): SQTIHQWPATLVQPVGSPLSLECTVEGTSNPNLYWYRQAAGRGLQLLFYSVGIGQISSEVPQNLSASRPQDRQFILSSKKLLLSDSGFYLCAWSAQHQETQYFGPGTRLLVL.